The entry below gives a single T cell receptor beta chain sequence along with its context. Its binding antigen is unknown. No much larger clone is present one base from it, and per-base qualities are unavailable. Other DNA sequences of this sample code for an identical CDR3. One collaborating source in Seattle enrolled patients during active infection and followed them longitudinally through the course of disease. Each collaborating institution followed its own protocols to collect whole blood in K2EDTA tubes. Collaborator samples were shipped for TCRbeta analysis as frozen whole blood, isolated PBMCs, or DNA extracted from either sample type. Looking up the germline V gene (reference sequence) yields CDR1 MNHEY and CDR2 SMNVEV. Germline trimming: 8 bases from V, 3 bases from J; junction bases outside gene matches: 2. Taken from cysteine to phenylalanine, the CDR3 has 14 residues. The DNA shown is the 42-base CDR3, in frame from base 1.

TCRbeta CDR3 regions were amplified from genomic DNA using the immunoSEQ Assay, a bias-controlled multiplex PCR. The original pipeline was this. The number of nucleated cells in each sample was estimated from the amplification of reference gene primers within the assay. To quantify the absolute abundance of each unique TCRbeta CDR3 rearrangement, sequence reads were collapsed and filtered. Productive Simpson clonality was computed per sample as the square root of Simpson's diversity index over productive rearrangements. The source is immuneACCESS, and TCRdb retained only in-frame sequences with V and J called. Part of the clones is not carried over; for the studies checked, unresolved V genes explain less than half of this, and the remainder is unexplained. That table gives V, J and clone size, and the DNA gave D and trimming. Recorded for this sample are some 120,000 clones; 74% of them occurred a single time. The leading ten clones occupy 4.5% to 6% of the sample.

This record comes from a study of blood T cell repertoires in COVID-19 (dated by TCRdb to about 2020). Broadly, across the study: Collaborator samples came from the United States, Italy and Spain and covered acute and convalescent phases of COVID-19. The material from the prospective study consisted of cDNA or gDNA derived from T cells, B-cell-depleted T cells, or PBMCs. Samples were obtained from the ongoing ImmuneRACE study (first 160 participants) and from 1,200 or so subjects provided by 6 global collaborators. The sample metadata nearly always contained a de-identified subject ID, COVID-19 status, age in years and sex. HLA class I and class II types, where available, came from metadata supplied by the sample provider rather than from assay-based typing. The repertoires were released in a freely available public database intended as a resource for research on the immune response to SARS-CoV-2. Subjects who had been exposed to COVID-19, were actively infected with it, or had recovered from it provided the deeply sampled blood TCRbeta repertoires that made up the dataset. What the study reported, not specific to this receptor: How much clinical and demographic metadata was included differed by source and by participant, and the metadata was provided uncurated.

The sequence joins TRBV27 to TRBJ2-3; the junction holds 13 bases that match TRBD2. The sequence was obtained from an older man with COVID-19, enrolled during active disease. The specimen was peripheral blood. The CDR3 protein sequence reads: CASQTSGRTDTQYF. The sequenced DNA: TGTGCCAGCCAGACTAGCGGGAGGACAGATACGCAGTATTTT.